This T cell receptor (beta chain) was documented in a study of shared clonotypes between healthy human individuals. Method: immunoSEQ multiplex PCR; TCRdb's copy keeps in-frame clones and lacks some. The sample has around 1 million clones, 76% seen once. With 4 bases removed from V and 2 bases from J, the gap between germline ends came to 16 bases. CDR3 size: 15 residues. Germline V CDR1 and CDR2: SGHRS, YFSETQ. What was sequenced was memory CD4+ T cells sorted from blood. Subset defined: CD45RA-negative fraction. This chain joins TRBV5-1 and TRBJ2-7; the D gene could be TRBD1 or TRBD2 (5 bases each). The TCR originated in a man aged 18 to 35 in good health. The CDR3 nucleotides read TGCGCCAGCAGCCCGGATGGGACGGGCCCCTACGAGCAGTACTTC. As protein: CASSPDGTGPYEQYF.